The clone carrying this T cell receptor beta chain has only a few counts. Its antigen is unidentified. The authors reverse transcribed all of the isolated RNA, so sequencing captured expressed TCRB transcripts. Sequenced by immunoSEQ multiplex PCR; TCRdb stores in-frame clones only, minus some. The sample comprises about 370,000 clones, around a tenth of which are singletons, and around 0.66% rests with the top ten. The CDR3 totals 15 residues. CDR1 is SGHRS, CDR2 YFSETQ, per germline. The V end lost 0 bases, the J end lost 6 bases, and 14 bases lay between the germline ends. This sample was included in a study of beta chain features in type 1 diabetes. Study-level findings and limits: For Type 1 diabetes patients, all four CD4+ subsets carried TCRB CDR3s that were moderately but significantly shorter.

The chain is built from TRBV5-1 and TRBJ2-3, with a possible D match to TRBD2 (5 bases). This receptor was identified in a man aged 25 to 40 with type 1 diabetes. The specimen sequenced was central memory CD4+ T cells from blood. This CDR3 reads CASSLVLVQGDTQYF. The CDR3 DNA reads as TGCGCCAGCAGCTTGGTACTAGTCCAAGGGGATACGCAGTATTTT.